A single sample gave rise to the 30 T cell receptor beta chains below, sequenced in a study of CD8 T cells in Susac syndrome. cDNA came from approximately 0.5 to 1 ug RNA primed by random hexamers. TCRdb reanalysed the immunoSEQ multiplex PCR reads using MiXCR and keeps one entry per CDR3 protein. The table has about 210,000 distinct CDR3 sequences, approximately 94% seen once; the top ten hold under 0.2%. Sequenced sample: CD4+ T cells from PBMCs. These receptors were obtained from a human donor with Susac syndrome.

This sequence joins TRBV28 and TRBJ2-1, with TRBD2 as a possible D gene (6 bases). The CDR3 is made up of 14 amino acids. From germline, CDR1 is MDHEN and CDR2 SYDVKM. With 8 bases removed from V and 3 bases from J, the gap between germline ends came to 14 bases. The chain's CDR3 is CASGGTGDYNEQFF. CDR3 bases: TGTGCCAGCGGAGGGACTGGTGACTACAATGAGCAGTTCTTC.

The chain joins TRBV30 to TRBJ1-2, with unresolved D. Germline loops: CDR1 GTSNPN, CDR2 SVGIG (reference sequence). CDR3 size: 14 residues. V lost 0 bases to trimming and J lost 4 bases, with 12 bases between them. The CDR3: CAWSVRDGPYGYTF. CDR3 bases: TGTGCCTGGAGTGTAAGGGATGGGCCCTATGGCTACACCTTC.

In this sample, this clonotype turned up once. CDR3: CASGVVSETQYF. DNA of the CDR3: TGTGCCAGCGGAGTGGTGTCGGAGACCCAGTACTTC. The chain links TRBV7-2 to TRBJ2-5, with D uncertain. Trimming took off 8 bases at V and 5 bases at J, with 12 bases between the two ends. Germline V gene sequence: CDR1 SGHTA, CDR2 FQGNSA. This CDR3 spans 12 amino acids.

The chain links TRBV11-2 to TRBJ2-2, with D unresolved. Germline V gives CDR1 SGHAT, CDR2 FQNNGV. The CDR3 length is 14 residues. V shed 7 bases and J shed 5 bases, with 14 bases lying between them. CDR3 bases: TGTGCCAGCACCTTCTCCGTCCCGACCGGGGAGCTGTTTTTT. This codes for CASTFSVPTGELFF.

V is TRBV4-1 and J is TRBJ1-2, with a possible D match to TRBD1 (6 bases). V lost 2 bases, J lost 7 bases, and 17 bases lay in between. In germline, CDR1 is MGHRA, CDR2 YSYEKL. This CDR3 region has 15 residues. The CDR3 sequence: CASSQPDRKGIGYTF. The CDR3 region has the DNA TGCGCCAGCAGCCAACCAGACAGGAAGGGTATTGGCTACACCTTC.

The J gene is TRBJ2-2, the V gene TRBV7-3, with D maybe TRBD1 (6 bases). The V end was cut by 5 bases, the J end by 0 bases, with 10 bases between. CDR1 and CDR2 from the germline V gene are SGHTA and FQGTGA. The CDR3 totals 15 residues. CDR3 in amino acids: CASSATGPNTGELFF. The CDR3 coding sequence is TGTGCCAGCAGCGCGACAGGTCCGAACACCGGGGAGCTGTTTTTT.

This rearrangement joins TRBV19 to TRBJ2-6; 9 nucleotides align to TRBD1. The CDR3 spans 15 residues. CDR1 LNHDA and CDR2 SQIVND come from the germline V gene (reference sequence). V lost 5 bases to trimming and J lost 4 bases; unmatched junction nucleotides: 3. The CDR3 sequence is CASSQQGAGANVLTF. The CDR3 nucleotides are TGTGCCAGTAGTCAACAGGGGGCCGGGGCCAACGTCCTGACTTTC.

The rearrangement links TRBV20-1 to TRBJ1-5; D not resolved. The germline gives CDR1 DFQATT, CDR2 SNEGSKA (reference sequence). The V end was cut by 3 bases, the J end by 3 bases, with 6 bases between. CDR3 size: 12 residues. Here the CDR3 DNA reads TGCAGTGCTAGGCCCAACAATCAGCCCCAGCATTTT. As protein: CSARPNNQPQHF.

The chain recombines TRBV4-1 with TRBJ2-1; no clear D. The CDR3 is 15 amino acids. V was trimmed by 1 base and J by 4 bases, leaving 11 bases between them. Germline V CDR1 and CDR2: MGHRA, YSYEKL. CDR3 protein: CASSQVAPSYNEQFF. CDR3 coding DNA: TGCGCCAGCAGCCAAGTGGCCCCCTCGTACAATGAGCAGTTCTTC.

The chain has TRBV30 and TRBJ2-7; D remains ambiguous. The CDR3 spans 12 residues. The germline V gene has CDR1 GTSNPN and CDR2 SVGIG (reference sequence). Trimming shortened V by 7 bases and J by 7 bases, and 17 bases separated the two germline ends. The CDR3 DNA reads TGTGCCTTCACCTATTGGGCCGCAGAGCAGTACTTC. Its translation: CAFTYWAAEQYF.

The rearrangement uses TRBV19 and TRBJ2-3, with D perhaps TRBD2 (6 bases). V was pared by 3 bases and J by 4 bases, with 14 bases between. Germline CDR1 LNHDA, CDR2 SQIVND (reference sequence). The CDR3 has 15 residues. CDR3: CASSIRRLEADTQYF. The CDR3 nucleotides are TGTGCCAGTAGTATCCGGAGACTAGAAGCAGATACGCAGTATTTT.

CDR3 sequence (DNA): TGCGCCAGCAGCGGGACAGGGAATCAATACGAGCAGTACTTC. Its protein product is CASSGTGNQYEQYF. The V gene is TRBV5-1, the J gene TRBJ2-7, with 9 positions matching TRBD1. Germline V CDR1 and CDR2: SGHRS, YFSETQ. The CDR3 is 14 amino acids. V shed 4 bases and J 4 bases; nucleotides not matched to a gene: 6.

The chain couples TRBV6-1 to TRBJ2-2; tentatively, D is TRBD2 (7 bases). Per the germline V gene, CDR1 is MNHNS and CDR2 is SASEGT. This CDR3 comprises 18 residues. Deletions cut 5 bases from V and 0 bases from J, with 19 bases between. The CDR3 nucleotides read TGTGCCAGCAGTCATCTGGGCGGGGGCTTTACGAACACCGGGGAGCTGTTTTTT. This translates into CASSHLGGGFTNTGELFF.

V gene TRBV20-1 combines with J gene TRBJ2-2; TRBD2 agrees at 11 bases. This CDR3 is built from 19 residues. CDR1 is DFQATT, CDR2 SNEGSKA, per germline (reference sequence). V trimming: 6 bases; J trimming: 1 base; junction bases outside the gene matches: 16. The CDR3 sequence is CSATPAQLAGDLNTGELFF. CDR3 sequence (DNA): TGCAGTGCCACCCCCGCGCAACTAGCGGGGGACTTGAACACCGGGGAGCTGTTTTTT.

The J gene is TRBJ1-2, the V gene TRBV6-5; 7 nucleotides agree with TRBD1. Germline trimming cut 6 bases from V and 6 bases from J; bases unmatched to any gene: 7. CDR1 is MNHEY, CDR2 SVGAGI, per germline. This CDR3 has 13 amino acids. The CDR3: CASSRGQEDGYTF. DNA of the CDR3: TGTGCCAGCAGCCGCGGACAGGAAGATGGCTACACCTTC.

This chain connects TRBV20-1 to TRBJ1-1; D is ambiguous. The ends were cut back, 3 bases at V and 4 bases at J, with 9 bases in the middle. The CDR3 is 12 amino acids. Germline V gene sequence: CDR1 DFQATT, CDR2 SNEGSKA (reference sequence). CDR3 region: CSARRRTTEAFF. The DNA of the CDR3 is TGCAGTGCTAGGCGCCGAACCACTGAAGCTTTCTTT.

The V and J genes are TRBV9 and TRBJ1-4; D remains unclear. This CDR3 is 15 amino acids long. V lost 6 bases and J 1 base, leaving 13 bases between the germline ends. Germline CDR1 is SGDLS and CDR2 is YYNGEE. The CDR3 nucleotides are TGTGCCAGCAAACGTAACTCTGGAACTAATGAAAAACTGTTTTTT. Its translation: CASKRNSGTNEKLFF.

This sequence joins TRBV5-1 and TRBJ1-1; TRBD1 is a possible D gene (5 bases). From germline, CDR1 is SGHRS and CDR2 YFSETQ. The CDR3 has 16 residues. V was pared by 0 bases and J by 4 bases, with 16 bases between. The CDR3 bases are TGCGCCAGCAGCTTGGCCCTAAATTCGGGACCCACTGAAGCTTTCTTT. This encodes CASSLALNSGPTEAFF. Complete variable domain (other parts from reference TRBV5-1 and TRBJ1-1): KAGVTQTPRYLIKTRGQQVTLSCSPISGHRSVSWYQQTPGQGLQFLFEYFSETQRNKGNFPGRFSGRQFSNSRSEMNVSTLELGDSALYLCASSLALNSGPTEAFFGQGTRLTVV.

Here the CDR3 reads CSVDFGGARDEQFF. CDR3 bases: TGCAGCGTTGATTTCGGGGGGGCCAGGGATGAGCAGTTCTTC. The chain has TRBV29-1 and TRBJ2-1; 8 bases align to TRBD2. Trimming removed 3 bases from V and 8 bases from J; junction bases left unmatched: 9. CDR1 and CDR2 from the germline V gene are SQVTM and ANQGSEA. The CDR3 contains 14 residues.

This chain joins TRBV24-1 and TRBJ1-2, with TRBD1 matching over 12 bases. The germline gives CDR1 KGHDR, CDR2 SFDVKD. This CDR3 is 15 amino acids long. J gave up 6 bases and V 5 bases, and 6 bases lay outside the gene matches. CDR3 sequence: CATSVVGQGADGYTF. The CDR3 DNA is TGTGCCACCAGTGTTGTGGGACAGGGGGCGGATGGCTACACCTTC.

This chain uses TRBV4-3 with TRBJ1-1, with D unclear. Trimming took 0 bases from V and 0 from J, leaving 11 bases between them. CDR1 is LGHNA, CDR2 YSLEER, per germline. The CDR3 is 16 residues long. The CDR3 protein is CASSQEWRALNTEAFF. CDR3 in DNA: TGCGCCAGCAGCCAAGAGTGGCGCGCCTTGAACACTGAAGCTTTCTTT.

The chain links TRBV15 to TRBJ1-2; D not certain. This CDR3 is 17 amino acids long. Trimming left V 0 bases short and J 1 base short, with 15 bases between. CDR1 is LNHNV, CDR2 YYDKDF, per germline (reference sequence). The CDR3 loop reads CATSRDGSRRINYGYTF. For the CDR3, the DNA is TGTGCCACCAGCAGAGATGGATCCCGCAGGATTAACTATGGCTACACCTTC.

The rearrangement joins TRBV7-9 to TRBJ1-1, with 12 bases matching TRBD1. Per germline, CDR1 SEHNR and CDR2 FQNEAQ (reference sequence). Unmatched junction bases numbered 10, after V lost 5 bases and J lost 6 bases. CDR3 length: 16 amino acids. CDR3 protein: CASSHEGGQGASEAFF. CDR3 DNA sequence: TGTGCCAGCAGCCACGAGGGGGGACAGGGGGCGTCTGAAGCTTTCTTT. Looking up the rest from reference TRBV7-9 and TRBJ1-1 gives the full variable domain: DTGVSQNPRHKITKRGQNVTFRCDPISEHNRLYWYRQTLGQGPEFLTYFQNEAQLEKSRLLSDRFSAERPKGSFSTLEIQRTEQGDSAMYLCASSHEGGQGASEAFFGQGTRLTVV.

The chain carries TRBV20-1 and TRBJ2-7, with TRBD1 matching over 7 bases. V trimming: 4 bases; J trimming: 1 base; junction bases outside the gene matches: 10. The CDR3 has 15 amino acids. CDR1 is DFQATT, CDR2 SNEGSKA, per germline (reference sequence). CDR3 residues: CSATRDSIFSYEQYF. The CDR3 bases are TGCAGTGCTACCCGGGACAGCATATTTTCCTACGAGCAGTACTTC.

This sequence joins TRBV5-6 and TRBJ1-3, with D possibly matching TRBD1 (6 bases). Trimming cost V 4 bases and J 2 bases, with 16 bases left between them. The CDR3 length is 16 residues. Germline V gene sequence: CDR1 SGHDT, CDR2 YYEEEE. CDR3 region: CASSPGAGIAGNTIYF. The DNA of the CDR3 is TGTGCCAGCAGCCCGGGGGCAGGGATCGCTGGAAACACCATATATTTT.

This chain joins TRBV5-5 and TRBJ2-5, with 7 bases aligning to TRBD1. CDR1 is SGHKS and CDR2 is YYEKEE in the germline V gene (reference sequence). The CDR3 loop spans 16 amino acids. With V trimmed by 3 bases and J by 1 base, 9 bases remained unmatched. DNA for the CDR3: TGTGCCAGCAGCTCCCGGTCCCGGGACAGCCAAGAGACCCAGTACTTC. Translated, it gives CASSSRSRDSQETQYF.

This chain uses TRBV30 with TRBJ2-5, with TRBD2 matching 8 bases. Germline assignment: CDR1 GTSNPN and CDR2 SVGIG (reference sequence). J was trimmed by 8 bases and V by 0 bases; bases with no gene match: 8. The CDR3 consists of 14 residues. Written as DNA, the CDR3 is TGTGCCTGGAGTGTACAGCGGCGGGGGGATACCCAGTACTTC. Encoded protein: CAWSVQRRGDTQYF.

The V call is TRBV28, the J call TRBJ2-7, with 9 bases matching TRBD1. The CDR3 has 16 amino acids. Germline trimming cut 6 bases from V and 0 bases from J; bases unmatched to any gene: 9. Germline V gene lookup returns CDR1 MDHEN and CDR2 SYDVKM. The CDR3 nucleotides read TGTGCCAGCAGGCTAGACAGGGGGGCCAGCTCCTACGAGCAGTACTTC. Its protein product is CASRLDRGASSYEQYF.

V and J are TRBV7-2 and TRBJ2-3; 10 bases match TRBD2. The CDR3 runs 16 residues. CDR1 and CDR2 from the germline V gene are SGHTA and FQGNSA. The V gene end was trimmed by 2 bases and the J gene end by 5 bases; junction bases not matched to a gene: 7. In DNA form, the CDR3 reads TGTGCCAGCAGCTTACTAGCGGGGGACTCTGGAGATACGCAGTATTTT. This translates into CASSLLAGDSGDTQYF. Variable domain in full (rest from reference TRBV7-2 and TRBJ2-3): GAGVSQSPSNKVTEKGKDVELRCDPISGHTALYWYRQSLGQGLEFLIYFQGNSAPDKSGLPSDRFSAERTGGSVSTLTIQRTQQEDSAVYLCASSLLAGDSGDTQYFGPGTRLTVL.

This clonotype has only one observation. The rearrangement uses TRBV5-1 and TRBJ2-5, with TRBD1 matching over 10 bases. Germline CDR1 and CDR2: SGHRS and YFSETQ. The J segment lost 3 bases and the V segment lost 4 bases, leaving 6 bases of the junction unmatched. The CDR3 runs 15 residues. The CDR3 sequence: CASSLGGTGEETQYF. DNA of the CDR3: TGCGCCAGCAGCCTGGGCGGGACAGGGGAAGAGACCCAGTACTTC.